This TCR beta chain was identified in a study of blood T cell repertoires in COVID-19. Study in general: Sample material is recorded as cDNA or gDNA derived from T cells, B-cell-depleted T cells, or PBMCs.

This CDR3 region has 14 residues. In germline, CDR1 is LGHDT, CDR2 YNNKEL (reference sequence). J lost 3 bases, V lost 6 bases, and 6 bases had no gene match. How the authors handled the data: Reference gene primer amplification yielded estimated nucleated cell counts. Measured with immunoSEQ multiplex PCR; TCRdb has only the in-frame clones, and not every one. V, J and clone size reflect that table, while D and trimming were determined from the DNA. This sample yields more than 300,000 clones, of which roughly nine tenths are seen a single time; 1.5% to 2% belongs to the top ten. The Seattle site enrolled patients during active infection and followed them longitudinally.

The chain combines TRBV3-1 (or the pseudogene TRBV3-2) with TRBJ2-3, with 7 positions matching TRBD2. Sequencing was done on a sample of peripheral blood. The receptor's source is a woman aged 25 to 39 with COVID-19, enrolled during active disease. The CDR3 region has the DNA TGTGCCAGCAGGGGGGGGAGAGTGACAGATACGCAGTATTTT. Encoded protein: CASRGGRVTDTQYF.